This T cell receptor (beta chain) is from a study of cytomegalovirus exposure and HLA in healthy donors. General study findings and limits: A later analysis found most CMV-associated TCR beta chains apparently HLA-restricted.

As regards this clone: The target antigen is unknown.

PCR amplification relied on 60 Vbeta primers (plus 13 Jbeta primers). The method was immunoSEQ multiplex PCR; TCRdb's version includes in-frame clones alone and lacks a portion of them. Among 190,000 or so clones, around 83% were seen once, and the ten largest hold around 1.5%. Per the germline V gene, CDR1 is MNHEY and CDR2 is SVGAGI. This CDR3 comprises 15 residues. Trimming removed 8 bases at V and 5 bases at J, with 21 bases between. Samples came from healthy bone marrow donors. The chain recombines TRBV6-5 with TRBJ1-1, with D maybe TRBD1 (6 bases). The receptor's source is a man aged 45-65 years in good health and CMV-seronegative. Material for sequencing was PBMCs. CDR3 in amino acids: CASSGQVYRGTEAFF. In DNA, the CDR3 is TGTGCCAGCTCGGGACAAGTCTACCGAGGAACTGAAGCTTTCTTT.